This TCR beta chain was recovered during a study of CD8 T cells in ankylosing spondylitis. MiXCR, run by TCRdb on the 5' RACE reads, gives a single entry per CDR3 protein. The data contain approximately 200,000 distinct CDR3 sequences, roughly 13% of them singletons. After removal of 0 bases from V and 3 bases from J, the junction contained 2 bases not matched to a gene. CDR1 and CDR2 (germline): DFQATT, SNEGSKA (reference sequence). The CDR3 has 14 residues. This clonotype was found a few times. This sequence was found in a male donor with ankylosing spondylitis or in good health (not recorded which). The V call is TRBV20-1, the J call TRBJ1-5; 7 bases fit TRBD1. The specimen was blood, either unsorted or a sorted T cell fraction (not recorded which). This CDR3 reads CSARDRGANQPQHF. The DNA for the CDR3 is TGCAGTGCTAGAGACAGGGGGGCCAATCAGCCCCAGCATTTT.